The present T cell receptor (beta chain) was sequenced within a study of control samples from healthy donors and cancer patients. The germline gives CDR1 KGHSH, CDR2 LQKENI. Trimming removed 2 bases from V and 1 base from J, with 14 bases in between. The CDR3 is 16 residues long. The table came from immunoSEQ multiplex PCR; TCRdb's copy has only in-frame clones and leaves some out. The sample has approximately 230,000 clones, more than 65% seen once; the top ten hold roughly 14%. The V call is TRBV18, the J call TRBJ1-2, with a weak D call TRBD1 (5 bases). This TCR derives from an older woman with lung cancer. The specimen was PBMCs. The CDR3 nucleotides are TGTGCCAGCTCACCAGGGACGCCAGAGGGTAACTATGGCTACACCTTC. It translates to CASSPGTPEGNYGYTF. Full variable domain (rest looked up from reference TRBV18 and TRBJ1-2): NAGVMQNPRHLVRRRGQEARLRCSPMKGHSHVYWYRQLPEEGLKFMVYLQKENIIDESGMPKERFSAEFPKEGPSILRIQQVVRGDSAAYFCASSPGTPEGNYGYTFGSGTRLTVV.